This T cell receptor beta chain was sequenced for a study of molecular identifiers for immune sequencing clone quantification. Study summary: With replicates, the RNA of about 21,000 or 97,000 naive CD8 cells was split five ways and four were sequenced. Broader study findings: Identical TCR molecules can share a barcode, and this sharing could underestimate highly expanded clone sizes.

This clonotype has a count of ten or more. Its antigen is still unknown. The ends were cut back, 2 bases at V and 2 bases at J, with 13 bases in the middle. The CDR3 is made up of 15 amino acids. Looked up from germline, CDR1 is MGHDK and CDR2 is SYGVNS. Between 20,000 and 1,000,000 sorted cells, with 10%, 30% or 50% RNA, yielded naive CD8 libraries. The use of previously described methods and listed TCR primers produced the bulk TCR libraries. MiXCR was run by TCRdb on the PCR reads, yielding one entry per CDR3 protein. Of 490,000 or so distinct CDR3 sequences in the sample, over 20% were seen once. The sequence derives from a human donor in good health. Some libraries in this study had Jurkat cell RNA spiked in. This chain uses TRBV25-1 with TRBJ2-7; the D is unclear. The sequenced sample was naive CD8+ T cells from blood, with Jurkat cell RNA spiked in. Subset defined: FACS-sorted CD8+CD4-CCR7+CD45RA+ naive T cells. CDR3 residues: CASSEPYVGAYEQYF. The CDR3 nucleotides read TGTGCCAGCAGTGAACCGTACGTGGGTGCCTACGAGCAGTACTTC.